The entry below describes one T cell receptor beta chain. The target antigen is unknown. This record belongs to a study of T cell responses to AZD1222 COVID-19 vaccine. The CDR3 runs 15 residues. V lost 1 base, J lost 1 base, and 9 bases lay in between. CDR1 is LGHDT, CDR2 YNNKEL, per germline (reference sequence). Pooling covered second doses at about 4 or about 12 weeks. Study-level findings and limits: Baseline antibody screening turned up just six or seven seropositive AZD1222 recipients. Unmutated variant regions reportedly attract nearly half of all spike-specific TCRs.

The repertoire was sequenced with immunoSEQ multiplex PCR; TCRdb's copy has only in-frame clones and lacks some. The repertoire holds some 95,000 clones, with roughly 90% as singletons. Source: peripheral blood, taken 28 days after the second AZD1222 dose. The V call is TRBV3-1 (or the pseudogene TRBV3-2), the J call TRBJ2-3; D unclear. This clonotype was obtained from an adult who received the AZD1222 COVID-19 vaccine. Here the CDR3 DNA reads TGTGCCAGCAGCCAAGTATCTGGGCGCACAGATACGCAGTATTTT. Encoded protein: CASSQVSGRTDTQYF.